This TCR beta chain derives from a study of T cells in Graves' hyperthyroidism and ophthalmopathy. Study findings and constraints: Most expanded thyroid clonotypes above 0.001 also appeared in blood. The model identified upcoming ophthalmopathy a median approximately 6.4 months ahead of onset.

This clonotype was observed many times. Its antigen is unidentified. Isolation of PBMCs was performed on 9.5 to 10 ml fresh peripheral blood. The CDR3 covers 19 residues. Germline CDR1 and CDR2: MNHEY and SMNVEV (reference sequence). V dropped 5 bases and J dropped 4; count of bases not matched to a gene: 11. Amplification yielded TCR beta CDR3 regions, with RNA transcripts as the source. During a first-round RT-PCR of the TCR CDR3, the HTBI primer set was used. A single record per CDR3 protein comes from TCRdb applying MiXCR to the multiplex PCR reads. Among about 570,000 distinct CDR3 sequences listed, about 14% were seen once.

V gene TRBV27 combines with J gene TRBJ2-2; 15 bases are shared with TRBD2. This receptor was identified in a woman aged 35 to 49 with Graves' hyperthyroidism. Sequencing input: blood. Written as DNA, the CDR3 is TGTGCCAGCAGTCTCCGGACTAGCGGGAGGGCCTCGGGCACCGGGGAGCTGTTTTTT. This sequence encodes CASSLRTSGRASGTGELFF.